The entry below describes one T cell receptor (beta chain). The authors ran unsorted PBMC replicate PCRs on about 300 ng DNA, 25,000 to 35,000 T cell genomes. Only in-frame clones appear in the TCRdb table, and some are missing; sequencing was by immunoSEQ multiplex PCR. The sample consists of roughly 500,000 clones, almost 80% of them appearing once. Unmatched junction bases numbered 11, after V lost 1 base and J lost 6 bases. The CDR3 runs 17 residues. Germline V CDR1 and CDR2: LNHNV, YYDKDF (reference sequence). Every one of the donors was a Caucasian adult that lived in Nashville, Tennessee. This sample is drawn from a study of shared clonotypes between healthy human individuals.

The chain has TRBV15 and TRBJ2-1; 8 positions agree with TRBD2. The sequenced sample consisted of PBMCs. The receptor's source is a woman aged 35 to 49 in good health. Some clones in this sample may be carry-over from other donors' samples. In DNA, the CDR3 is TGTGCCACCAGCAGAGTTGCCCCTGGGACTAGAGGCAATGAGCAGTTCTTC. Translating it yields CATSRVAPGTRGNEQFF. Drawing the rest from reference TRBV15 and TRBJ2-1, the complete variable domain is DAMVIQNPRYQVTQFGKPVTLSCSQTLNHNVMYWYQQKSSQAPKLLFHYYDKDFNNEADTPDNFQSRRPNTSFCFLDIRSPGLGDTAMYLCATSRVAPGTRGNEQFFGPGTRLTVL.